This passage covers 24 T cell receptor beta chains from one sample sequenced in a study of OX40 agonist ivuxolimab in advanced cancers. The data were produced by immunoSEQ multiplex PCR, yet TCRdb's version contains in-frame clones alone and is incomplete. In the table there are some 59,000 clones, roughly 84% of which are singletons. The material was CD4+ or CD8+ T cells sorted from blood, obtained in a trial of the OX40 agonist ivuxolimab. Receptors originate from an adult with an advanced solid tumor such as melanoma, head and neck, liver or kidney cancer.

The CDR3 nucleotides are TGTGCCAGTAGTAAACATCACCCCACGGGACAGGCGAATAATTCACCCCTCCACTTT. It encodes CASSKHHPTGQANNSPLHF. V and J are TRBV19 and TRBJ1-6; 8 bases agree with TRBD1. From germline, CDR1 is LNHDA and CDR2 SQIVND (reference sequence). This CDR3 region has 19 residues. Trimming at V came to 4 bases and at J to 5 bases, leaving 16 bases not matched to a gene. Variable domain in full (rest from reference TRBV19 and TRBJ1-6): DGGITQSPKYLFRKEGQNVTLSCEQNLNHDAMYWYRQDPGQGLRLIYYSQIVNDFQKGDIAEGYSVSREKKESFPLTVTSAQKNPTAFYLCASSKHHPTGQANNSPLHFGNGTRLTVT.

The chain links TRBV6-1 to TRBJ1-2, with a weak D call TRBD1 (5 bases). V was trimmed by 5 bases and J by 0 bases, leaving 13 bases between them. This CDR3 comprises 15 residues. Germline V gene lookup returns CDR1 MNHNS and CDR2 SASEGT. Here the CDR3 reads CASSSWDGTNYGYTF. In nucleotides, the CDR3 is TGTGCCAGCAGTTCTTGGGACGGAACTAACTATGGCTACACCTTC.

This clone was detected a few times. This rearrangement joins TRBV28 to TRBJ2-5, with D hard to call. The length of the CDR3 is 12 residues. Germline-derived CDR1 and CDR2 are MDHEN and SYDVKM. V lost 6 bases and J lost 3, with 8 bases in between. In DNA form, the CDR3 reads TGTGCCAGCAGCCTCCCCAAAGAGACCCAGTACTTC. This translates into CASSLPKETQYF. Together with reference TRBV28 and TRBJ2-5, the CDR3 gives the full variable domain: DVKVTQSSRYLVKRTGEKVFLECVQDMDHENMFWYRQDPGLGLRLIYFSYDVKMKEKGDIPEGYSVSREKKERFSLILESASTNQTSMYLCASSLPKETQYFGPGTRLLVL.

The V gene is TRBV5-1, the J gene TRBJ1-1; 7 bases match TRBD1. CDR1 SGHRS and CDR2 YFSETQ come from the germline V gene. The junction had 8 bases not matched to a gene; V was cut back by 8 bases and J by 4 bases. The CDR3 is 13 amino acids. In nucleotides, the CDR3 is TGCGCCAGTTCAGGGGGAGGTGGCACTGAAGCTTTCTTT. Translated, it gives CASSGGGGTEAFF.

The chain is built from TRBV6-1 and TRBJ2-5; no clear D. The CDR3 consists of 14 residues. Between the trimmed V and J ends, which lost 7 bases and 2 bases, there was a span of 14 bases. CDR1 and CDR2 (germline): MNHNS, SASEGT. Here the CDR3 reads CASNPGMIQETQYF. CDR3 DNA sequence: TGTGCCAGCAATCCAGGAATGATACAAGAGACCCAGTACTTC.

This clone was counted a single time. The V call is TRBV15, the J call TRBJ1-4; 7 bases line up with TRBD1. Losses at the gene ends were 6 bases for V and 5 bases for J; bases not matched to a gene: 9. Germline-derived CDR1 and CDR2 are LNHNV and YYDKDF (reference sequence). This CDR3 is 15 amino acids long. The CDR3 DNA sequence: TGTGCCACCAGTTTCAAGACAGGGTCAAATGAAAAACTGTTTTTT. Translated: CATSFKTGSNEKLFF.

The rearrangement uses TRBV29-1 and TRBJ1-5; D unclear. Germline lookup yields CDR1 SQVTM and CDR2 ANQGSEA. The CDR3 consists of 13 residues. The germline V and J ends were trimmed by 4 bases and 5 bases, with 12 bases remaining between them. The CDR3 DNA sequence: TGCAGCGTTGGGAATGGGGTGGATCAGCCCCAGCATTTT. It translates to CSVGNGVDQPQHF.

V is TRBV5-1 and J is TRBJ2-7; D gene ambiguous. The CDR3 sequence is 13 residues long. CDR1 and CDR2 (germline): SGHRS, YFSETQ. The V end lost 4 bases, the J end lost 2 bases, and 10 bases lay between the germline ends. The CDR3 sequence: CASSPSWAYEQYF. The CDR3 DNA sequence: TGCGCCAGCAGCCCCTCCTGGGCCTACGAGCAGTACTTC.

The rearrangement uses TRBV25-1 and TRBJ1-3; D not resolved. Trimming removed 4 bases at V and 1 base at J, with 14 bases between. CDR1 and CDR2 (germline): MGHDK, SYGVNS. The CDR3 sequence is 16 residues long. This chain's CDR3 is CASSGTVVRSGNTIYF. The CDR3 DNA follows: TGTGCCAGCAGTGGAACTGTGGTTCGGTCTGGAAACACCATATATTTT.

This clone occurred a few times. The rearrangement uses TRBV9 and TRBJ1-1, with D uncertain. Trimming cost V 0 bases and J 3 bases, with 12 bases left between them. CDR3 size: 15 residues. CDR1 and CDR2 from the germline V gene are SGDLS and YYNGEE. CDR3 sequence reads: CASSVDSRGYTEAFF. The DNA of the CDR3 is TGTGCCAGCAGCGTAGACTCGCGAGGGTACACTGAAGCTTTCTTT.

This clone was found once. This chain connects TRBV7-9 to TRBJ2-7; a weak D match, TRBD1 (5 bases). Trimming stripped 1 base from V and 3 bases from J, with 10 bases between. The CDR3 contains 14 residues. The germline V gene has CDR1 SEHNR and CDR2 FQNEAQ (reference sequence). This CDR3 is CASSLEGAGYEQYF. The CDR3 DNA is TGTGCCAGCAGCTTAGAAGGGGCAGGCTACGAGCAGTACTTC.

CDR3 sequence (DNA): TGTGCCAGCTCACCCAACAATGAGCAGTTCTTC. Translating gives CASSPNNEQFF. The chain has TRBV18 and TRBJ2-1; D uncertain. CDR1 and CDR2 from the germline V gene are KGHSH and LQKENI. The CDR3 has 11 residues. Trimming took off 3 bases at V and 5 bases at J, with 2 bases between the two ends. Full variable domain (remainder filled in from reference TRBV18 and TRBJ2-1): NAGVMQNPRHLVRRRGQEARLRCSPMKGHSHVYWYRQLPEEGLKFMVYLQKENIIDESGMPKERFSAEFPKEGPSILRIQQVVRGDSAAYFCASSPNNEQFFGPGTRLTVL.

The V call is TRBV7-2, the J call TRBJ2-2; D tentatively fits TRBD1 or TRBD2 (5 bases each). The CDR3 runs to 14 residues. Trimming took off 11 bases at V and 3 bases at J, with 16 bases between the two ends. CDR1 is SGHTA, CDR2 FQGNSA, per germline. The CDR3 loop is CAHDEGLHTGELFF. In DNA, the CDR3 is TGTGCCCACGATGAGGGGCTCCACACCGGGGAGCTGTTTTTT.

The chain combines TRBV18 with TRBJ2-2, with D perhaps TRBD1 or TRBD2 (5 bases each). Trimming shortened V by 6 bases and J by 1 base, and 18 bases separated the two germline ends. The germline gives CDR1 KGHSH, CDR2 LQKENI. The CDR3 consists of 17 residues. CDR3 region: CASSPRGVLENTGELFF. DNA for the CDR3: TGTGCCAGCTCCCCCCGAGGGGTGCTGGAGAACACCGGGGAGCTGTTTTTT.

The rearrangement joins TRBV18 to TRBJ1-2; 11 nucleotides align to TRBD1. Germline V lookup: CDR1 KGHSH, CDR2 LQKENI. J was trimmed by 3 bases and V by 0 bases; bases with no gene match: 6. The CDR3 totals 17 residues. The CDR3: CASSPPLGTGGDYGYTF. The CDR3 nucleotides are TGTGCCAGCTCACCACCCCTAGGGACAGGGGGTGACTATGGCTACACCTTC. Full variable domain (remainder filled in from reference TRBV18 and TRBJ1-2): NAGVMQNPRHLVRRRGQEARLRCSPMKGHSHVYWYRQLPEEGLKFMVYLQKENIIDESGMPKERFSAEFPKEGPSILRIQQVVRGDSAAYFCASSPPLGTGGDYGYTFGSGTRLTVV.

Concerning this clone itself: The junction departs from the called germline gene at one end, perhaps through a read error. This chain joins TRBV2 and TRBJ2-5; unclear D gene. This CDR3 contains 15 residues. From germline, CDR1 is SNHLY and CDR2 FYNNEI. CDR3 in DNA: TGTGCCGGCAGTGAAGCGCACTATCCCCAAGAGACCCAGTACTTC. Translation gives CAGSEAHYPQETQYF.

The chain is built from TRBV19 and TRBJ2-1; maybe TRBD2 (6 bases). The CDR3 consists of 14 residues. V was cut by 3 bases and J by 5 bases, with 11 bases left in between. Germline V gene sequence: CDR1 LNHDA, CDR2 SQIVND (reference sequence). This CDR3 reads CASSIRGVDNEQFF. CDR3 DNA: TGTGCCAGTAGTATCCGCGGGGTGGACAATGAGCAGTTCTTC.

The chain couples TRBV5-1 to TRBJ1-1; D remains ambiguous. Germline V gene lookup returns CDR1 SGHRS and CDR2 YFSETQ. This CDR3 is 14 amino acids long. V lost 0 bases and J lost 8, with 14 bases in between. This CDR3 is CASSLDRVPQEAFF. The CDR3 DNA follows: TGCGCCAGCAGCTTGGATCGGGTTCCACAGGAAGCTTTCTTT. Looking up the rest from reference TRBV5-1 and TRBJ1-1 gives the full variable domain: KAGVTQTPRYLIKTRGQQVTLSCSPISGHRSVSWYQQTPGQGLQFLFEYFSETQRNKGNFPGRFSGRQFSNSRSEMNVSTLELGDSALYLCASSLDRVPQEAFFGQGTRLTVV.

This clone turned up a few times. This sequence joins TRBV5-1 and TRBJ1-5, with 7 bases fitting TRBD1. Germline lookup yields CDR1 SGHRS and CDR2 YFSETQ. The length of the CDR3 is 15 residues. Trimming at V came to 5 bases and at J to 6 bases, leaving 11 bases not matched to a gene. The CDR3 DNA sequence: TGCGCCAGCAGTTTATCAGGGGGAGAGGCTCAGCCCCAGCATTTT. Encoded protein: CASSLSGGEAQPQHF.

The genes are TRBV5-1 and TRBJ2-7, with 11 bases fitting TRBD2. Germline lookup yields CDR1 SGHRS and CDR2 YFSETQ. Unmatched junction bases numbered 12, after V lost 4 bases and J lost 6 bases. The CDR3 has 16 residues. CDR3 in DNA: TGCGCCAGCAGCAAGGAGCTAGCGGGGGGTGGTCGCGAGCAGTACTTC. Its protein product is CASSKELAGGGREQYF.

This chain joins TRBV7-8 and TRBJ1-1, with D hard to call. V lost 3 bases and J 4 bases, leaving 15 bases between the germline ends. The CDR3 sequence is 15 residues long. Germline V gene lookup returns CDR1 SGHVS and CDR2 FQNEAQ. The CDR3 is CASSFLAGGVTEAFF. The DNA of the CDR3 is TGTGCCAGCAGCTTCCTTGCGGGAGGAGTCACTGAAGCTTTCTTT.

This chain uses TRBV28 with TRBJ2-7, with TRBD1 identical over 12 bases. The CDR3 contains 15 residues. J was trimmed by 5 bases and V by 3 bases; bases with no gene match: 5. The germline V gene encodes CDR1 MDHEN and CDR2 SYDVKM. CDR3 residues: CASSLPGQGAHEQYF. The CDR3 region has the DNA TGTGCCAGCAGTTTGCCGGGACAGGGGGCACACGAGCAGTACTTC.

On this clone: The same CDR3 is also encoded by other DNA sequences in this sample. The rearrangement joins TRBV5-1 to TRBJ2-5, with 13 bases lining up with TRBD2. CDR1 is SGHRS and CDR2 is YFSETQ in the germline V gene. J was trimmed by 2 bases and V by 0 bases; bases with no gene match: 1. CDR3 size: 16 residues. CDR3 bases: TGCGCCAGCAGCTTGGGACTAGCGGGGGGTCAAGAGACCCAGTACTTC. This sequence encodes CASSLGLAGGQETQYF.

This sequence joins TRBV7-9 and TRBJ2-3; D is uncertain. CDR1 and CDR2 (germline): SEHNR, FQNEAQ (reference sequence). The CDR3 is made up of 14 amino acids. V lost 1 base and J lost 3, with 8 bases in between. DNA for the CDR3: TGTGCCAGCAGCTTAGACGGTGGAACAGATACGCAGTATTTT. Protein sequence: CASSLDGGTDTQYF.